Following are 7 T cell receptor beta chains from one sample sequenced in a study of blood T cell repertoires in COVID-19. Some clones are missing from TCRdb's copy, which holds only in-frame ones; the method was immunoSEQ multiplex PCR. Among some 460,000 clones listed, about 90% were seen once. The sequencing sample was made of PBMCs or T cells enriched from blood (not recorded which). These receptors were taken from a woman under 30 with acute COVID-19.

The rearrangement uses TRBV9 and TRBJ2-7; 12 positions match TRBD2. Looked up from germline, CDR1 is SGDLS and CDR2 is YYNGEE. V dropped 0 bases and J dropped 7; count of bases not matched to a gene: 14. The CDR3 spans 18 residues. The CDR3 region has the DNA TGTGCCAGCAGCGTAGCTACAGGGGGACTAGCGGGCACCTGGGAGCAGTACTTC. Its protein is CASSVATGGLAGTWEQYF.

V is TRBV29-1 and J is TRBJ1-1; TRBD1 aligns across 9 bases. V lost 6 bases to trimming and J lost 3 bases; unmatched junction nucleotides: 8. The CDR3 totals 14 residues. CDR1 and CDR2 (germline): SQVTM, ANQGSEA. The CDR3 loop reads CSVHPRTGDTEAFF. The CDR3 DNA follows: TGCAGCGTCCACCCCCGGACAGGGGACACTGAAGCTTTCTTT.

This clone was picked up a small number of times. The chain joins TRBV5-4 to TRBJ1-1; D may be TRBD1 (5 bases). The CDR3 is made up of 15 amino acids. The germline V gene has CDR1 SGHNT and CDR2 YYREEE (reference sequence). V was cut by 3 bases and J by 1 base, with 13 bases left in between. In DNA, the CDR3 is TGTGCCAGCAGCTGGCCAGGGCCACGGAACACTGAAGCTTTCTTT. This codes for CASSWPGPRNTEAFF. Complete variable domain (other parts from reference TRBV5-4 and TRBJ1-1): ETGVTQSPTHLIKTRGQQVTLRCSSQSGHNTVSWYQQALGQGPQFIFQYYREEENGRGNFPPRFSGLQFPNYSSELNVNALELDDSALYLCASSWPGPRNTEAFFGQGTRLTVV.

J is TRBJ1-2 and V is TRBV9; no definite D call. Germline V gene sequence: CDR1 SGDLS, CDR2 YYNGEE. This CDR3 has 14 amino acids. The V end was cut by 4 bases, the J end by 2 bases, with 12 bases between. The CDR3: CASSPGPPNYGYTF. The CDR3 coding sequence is TGTGCCAGCAGCCCCGGTCCGCCCAACTATGGCTACACCTTC.

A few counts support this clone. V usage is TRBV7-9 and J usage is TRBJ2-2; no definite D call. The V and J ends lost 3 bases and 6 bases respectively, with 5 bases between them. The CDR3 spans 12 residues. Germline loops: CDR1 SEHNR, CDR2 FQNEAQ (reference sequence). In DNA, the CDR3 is TGTGCCAGCAGCTTCTTTGCCGGGGAGCTGTTTTTT. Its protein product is CASSFFAGELFF.

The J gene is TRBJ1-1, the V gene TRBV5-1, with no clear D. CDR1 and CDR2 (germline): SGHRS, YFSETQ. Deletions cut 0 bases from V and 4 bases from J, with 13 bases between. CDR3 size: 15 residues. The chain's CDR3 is CASSLGDRRITEAFF. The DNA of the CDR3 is TGCGCCAGCAGCTTGGGAGATCGGCGGATCACTGAAGCTTTCTTT.

The CDR3: CASSFRGPTNEKLFF. CDR3 in DNA: TGTGCCAGCAGCTTCAGGGGCCCCACTAATGAAAAACTGTTTTTT. The J gene is TRBJ1-4, the V gene TRBV7-8; D is possibly TRBD1 (6 bases). CDR1 SGHVS and CDR2 FQNEAQ come from the germline V gene. There are 15 residues in the CDR3. V was trimmed by 3 bases and J by 2 bases, leaving 10 bases between them.